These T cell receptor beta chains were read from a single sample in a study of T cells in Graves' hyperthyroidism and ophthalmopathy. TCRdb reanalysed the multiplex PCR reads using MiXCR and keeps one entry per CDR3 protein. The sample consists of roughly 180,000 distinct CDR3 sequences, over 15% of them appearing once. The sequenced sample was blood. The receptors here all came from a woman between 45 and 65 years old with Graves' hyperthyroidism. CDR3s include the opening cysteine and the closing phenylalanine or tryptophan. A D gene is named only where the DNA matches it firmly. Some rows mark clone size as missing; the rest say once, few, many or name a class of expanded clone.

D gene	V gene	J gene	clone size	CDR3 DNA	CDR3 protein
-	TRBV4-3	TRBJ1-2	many	TGCGCCAGCAGCCTCGTCCGGGGAGCCCACTATGGCTACACCTTC	CASSLVRGAHYGYTF
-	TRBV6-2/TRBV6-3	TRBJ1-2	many	TGTGCCAGCAGCAGGGACATTAATGGCTACACCTTC	CASSRDINGYTF
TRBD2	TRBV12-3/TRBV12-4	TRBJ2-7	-	TGTGCCAGCAGTAGGACTAGCGGTCCAAACGAGCAGTACTTC	CASSRTSGPNEQYF
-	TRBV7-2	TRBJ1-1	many	TGTGCCAGCAGCTTTGTTCTTGGACGGCCGAACACTGAAGCTTTCTTT	CASSFVLGRPNTEAFF
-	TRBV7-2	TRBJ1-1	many	TGTGCCAGCAGCAAGGACAGCAATTTGGAAGCTTTCTTT	CASSKDSNLEAFF
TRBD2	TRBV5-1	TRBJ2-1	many	TGCGCCAGCGTTGTTGGCAGCGGGGGGGGAGGCAATGAGCAGTTCTTC	CASVVGSGGGGNEQFF
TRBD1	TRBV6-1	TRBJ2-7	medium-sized	TGTGCCAGCAGTTATAGCCCGGGACAGGGGGTCCACGAGCAGTACTTC	CASSYSPGQGVHEQYF
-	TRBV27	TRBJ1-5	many	TGTGCCAGCAGTGGCACCGGTGTCGGCAATCAGCCCCAGCATTTT	CASSGTGVGNQPQHF
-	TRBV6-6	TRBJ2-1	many	TGTGCCAGCAGTTACGGGGGGAATGAGCAGTTCTTC	CASSYGGNEQFF
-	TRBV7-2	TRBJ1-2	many	TGTGCCAGCAGCTTGGCAGCTCTCTATGGCTACACCTTC	CASSLAALYGYTF
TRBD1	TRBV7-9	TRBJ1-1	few	TGTGCCAGCAGATCAACCGGGACAGGGATCTCTGGGAACACTGAAGCTTTCTTT	CASRSTGTGISGNTEAFF
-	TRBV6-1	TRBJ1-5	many	TGTGCCAGCCAGATTGGGGGAAATCAGCCCCAGCATTTT	CASQIGGNQPQHF
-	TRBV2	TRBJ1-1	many	TGTGCCAGCAGTGCCATGGGGGCGGAAGTATATGCTTTCTTT	CASSAMGAEVYAFF
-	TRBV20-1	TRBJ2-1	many	TGCAGTGGATCAAGGGAGAGCTCCTACAATGAGCAGTTCTTC	CSGSRESSYNEQFF
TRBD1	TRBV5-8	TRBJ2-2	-	TGTGCCAGCAGCTTTGGGACAGTTCTATCCGCGAACACCGGGGAGCTGTTTTTT	CASSFGTVLSANTGELFF